These 9 T cell receptor beta chains came from one sample sequenced in a study of blood T cell repertoires in COVID-19 (dated by TCRdb to the early 2020s). Library preparation employed the immunoSEQ multiplex PCR assay. TCRdb retrieved this table from immuneACCESS and kept in-frame rearrangements only. Not all clones are present; in checked studies, unresolved V genes account for under half, and no reason is known for the remainder. This sample lists about 240,000 clones; about four fifths were detected once. The ten most abundant clones make up less than 3.5% of the sample. Source material: peripheral blood. The source is a woman under 30 with acute or convalescent COVID-19.

V and J are TRBV18 and TRBJ1-1, with TRBD1 identical over 7 bases. The J segment lost 1 base and the V segment lost 5 bases, leaving 10 bases of the junction unmatched. This CDR3 spans 16 amino acids. In germline, CDR1 is KGHSH, CDR2 LQKENI. CDR3 protein: CASSIGQAVWNTEAFF. CDR3 coding DNA: TGTGCCAGCTCAATAGGACAGGCAGTCTGGAACACTGAAGCTTTCTTT.

This chain connects TRBV5-1 to TRBJ1-5, with no clear D. CDR3 length: 15 residues. The V and J ends lost 0 bases and 7 bases respectively, with 14 bases between them. CDR1 and CDR2 (germline): SGHRS, YFSETQ. The CDR3: CASSLAGDAGQPQHF. CDR3 nucleotides: TGCGCCAGCAGCTTGGCCGGGGATGCAGGACAGCCCCAGCATTTT.

The chain combines TRBV7-2 with TRBJ2-5; TRBD2 matches at 9 bases. The CDR3 spans 17 residues. The V and J ends lost 1 base and 5 bases, in that order; junction bases with no gene match: 11. The V gene's germline CDR1 is SGHTA and CDR2 FQGNSA. In nucleotides, the CDR3 is TGTGCCAGCAGCTTAGTTCCGGCGGGAGGGCGGAGGGAGACCCAGTACTTC. Protein product: CASSLVPAGGRRETQYF.

The rearrangement joins TRBV10-3 to TRBJ2-7; 7 bases line up with TRBD1. The CDR3 contains 16 residues. Germline V gene data show CDR1 as ENHRY and CDR2 as SYGVKD. The V and J ends lost 5 bases and 7 bases, in that order; junction bases with no gene match: 17. CDR3 sequence: CAISRNSGTALGEQYF. The CDR3 bases are TGTGCCATCAGTAGGAACTCCGGGACAGCCCTCGGGGAGCAGTACTTC.

The genes are TRBV15 and TRBJ2-1; TRBD1 matches 10 bases. The length of the CDR3 is 14 residues. Germline CDR1 is LNHNV and CDR2 is YYDKDF (reference sequence). After removal of 8 bases from V and 9 bases from J, the junction contained 10 bases not matched to a gene. The CDR3: CATRTGTGAVEQFF. CDR3 nucleotide sequence: TGTGCCACCCGTACGGGGACAGGGGCGGTTGAGCAGTTCTTC. Together with reference TRBV15 and TRBJ2-1, the CDR3 gives the full variable domain: DAMVIQNPRYQVTQFGKPVTLSCSQTLNHNVMYWYQQKSSQAPKLLFHYYDKDFNNEADTPDNFQSRRPNTSFCFLDIRSPGLGDTAMYLCATRTGTGAVEQFFGPGTRLTVL.

This chain links TRBV5-6 with TRBJ2-2, with a tentative D call TRBD2 (6 bases). Germline CDR1 SGHDT, CDR2 YYEEEE. The CDR3 has 15 amino acids. Trimming took off 4 bases at V and 3 bases at J, with 13 bases between the two ends. For the CDR3, the DNA is TGTGCCAGCAGCAAACCGGGACTTCACACCGGGGAGCTGTTTTTT. Amino acid sequence: CASSKPGLHTGELFF.

The chain recombines TRBV28 with TRBJ1-1, with 7 bases matching TRBD1. J was trimmed by 0 bases and V by 5 bases; bases with no gene match: 9. The germline V gene has CDR1 MDHEN and CDR2 SYDVKM. CDR3 size: 16 residues. The CDR3 spells CASSPPGQFLNTEAFF. CDR3 bases: TGTGCCAGCAGTCCCCCGGGACAGTTCTTGAACACTGAAGCTTTCTTT. Filled out from reference TRBV28 and TRBJ1-1, the complete variable domain reads DVKVTQSSRYLVKRTGEKVFLECVQDMDHENMFWYRQDPGLGLRLIYFSYDVKMKEKGDIPEGYSVSREKKERFSLILESASTNQTSMYLCASSPPGQFLNTEAFFGQGTRLTVV.

This sequence joins TRBV19 and TRBJ1-6; TRBD1 agrees at 12 bases. The ends lost 5 bases at V and 10 bases at J; junction bases unmatched: 6. CDR1 and CDR2 (germline): LNHDA, SQIVND (reference sequence). The CDR3 is made up of 15 amino acids. Written as DNA, the CDR3 is TGTGCCAGTAGTCCGGGGACAGGGGGCGGATCACCCCTCCACTTT. It yields the protein CASSPGTGGGSPLHF.

V and J are TRBV19 and TRBJ2-3; 16 bases agree with TRBD2. CDR3 length: 21 residues. Trimming took 4 bases from V and 0 from J; bases not matched to a gene: 13. Germline V gene data show CDR1 as LNHDA and CDR2 as SQIVND (reference sequence). The CDR3 here is CASSTPPGLAGGPYSTDTQYF. The CDR3 bases are TGTGCCAGTAGTACCCCACCGGGACTAGCGGGAGGGCCCTATAGCACAGATACGCAGTATTTT.